A single sample is the source of the 19 T cell receptor beta chains below, sequenced in a study of post-analysis software for immune sequencing data. Every TCR beta cDNA library bore unique molecular identifiers. TCRdb independently ran MiXCR on the PCR reads; one entry per CDR3 protein. The top ten clones hold around 11% of a sample with hundreds of thousands of distinct CDR3 sequences, 55% to 60% of them seen once. For these TCRs, the target antigens are not known. Overall study results and limits: Comparison of patients with controls showed a handful of TRBV segments more frequent in patients, TRBV5-6, TRBV5-1 and TRBV20-1 among them.

The sample comprised blood. Receptor source: a girl aged 2-10 years with multiple sclerosis.

This clonotype was seen more than once but under ten times. The J gene is TRBJ2-1, the V gene TRBV29-1; 8 nucleotides agree with TRBD2. Germline V gives CDR1 SQVTM, CDR2 ANQGSEA. CDR3 length equals 16 residues. The junction had 7 bases not matched to a gene; V was cut back by 0 bases and J by 3 bases. The CDR3 DNA is TGCAGCGTTGAAGATAGATCGACTAGCGTCTACAATGAGCAGTTCTTC. This gives the protein CSVEDRSTSVYNEQFF.

V gene TRBV2 combines with J gene TRBJ2-1, with 9 bases lining up with TRBD2. Trimming took 7 bases from V and 4 from J; bases not matched to a gene: 5. This CDR3 spans 14 amino acids. Germline CDR1 SNHLY, CDR2 FYNNEI. The CDR3 sequence is CASKSGRIYNEQFF. DNA for the CDR3: TGTGCCAGCAAGAGCGGGAGGATTTACAATGAGCAGTTCTTC.

V and J are TRBV10-3 and TRBJ1-2; perhaps TRBD1 as D (6 bases). The germline CDR1 and CDR2 sequences are ENHRY and SYGVKD. The V gene lost 2 bases and the J gene lost 2 bases, with 12 bases spanning the gap. This CDR3 spans 15 amino acids. CDR3 protein: CAISETGQWNYGYTF. CDR3 DNA: TGTGCCATCAGTGAGACCGGACAGTGGAACTATGGCTACACCTTC.

The rearrangement uses TRBV6-5 and TRBJ2-7, with D possibly TRBD2 on 5 matching bases. CDR3 length equals 13 residues. The germline V gene encodes CDR1 MNHEY and CDR2 SVGAGI. The germline V and J ends were trimmed by 0 bases and 4 bases, with 7 bases remaining between them. The CDR3 sequence is CASSYSREYEQYF. The CDR3 coding sequence is TGTGCCAGCAGTTACTCGAGGGAGTACGAGCAGTACTTC.

This clonotype was recorded a few times. J is TRBJ2-5 and V is TRBV9, with a tentative D call TRBD2 (5 bases). CDR3 length: 14 residues. Trimming stripped 0 bases from V and 7 bases from J, with 13 bases between. The germline V gene encodes CDR1 SGDLS and CDR2 YYNGEE. CDR3 bases: TGTGCCAGCAGCGTAGGAAGGACCGCGGGGACCCAGTACTTC. This encodes CASSVGRTAGTQYF.

The rearrangement links TRBV6-5 to TRBJ2-1; D gene ambiguous. The CDR3 runs to 15 residues. CDR1 and CDR2 from the germline V gene are MNHEY and SVGAGI. V was pared by 0 bases and J by 4 bases, with 10 bases between. CDR3 in DNA: TGTGCCAGCAGTTACTCGACGCTAGGGTACAATGAGCAGTTCTTC. Translation: CASSYSTLGYNEQFF.

The chain employs TRBV12-3 or TRBV12-4 and TRBJ2-1, with D tentatively TRBD1 or TRBD2 (5 bases each). The V end lost 6 bases, the J end lost 10 bases, and 16 bases lay between the germline ends. This CDR3 region has 13 residues. This chain's CDR3 is CASRQGAGYEQFF. The CDR3 DNA follows: TGTGCCAGCAGGCAGGGAGCTGGCTACGAGCAGTTCTTC.

This chain connects TRBV7-6 to TRBJ2-5, with TRBD1 matching over 11 bases. Per germline, CDR1 SGHVS and CDR2 FNYEAQ. Trimming removed 4 bases from V and 7 bases from J; junction bases left unmatched: 8. CDR3 size: 15 residues. The CDR3 loop is CASSSGTGGGATQYF. The CDR3, as DNA: TGTGCCAGCAGCTCCGGGACAGGGGGGGGTGCGACCCAGTACTTC.

J is TRBJ2-1 and V is TRBV20-1, with 7 positions matching TRBD1. Germline values: CDR1 DFQATT, CDR2 SNEGSKA (reference sequence). J lost 3 bases, V lost 5 bases, and 4 bases had no gene match. This CDR3 region has 13 residues. The CDR3, as DNA: TGCAGTGCTCATGACAGGGTCTACAATGAGCAGTTCTTC. This codes for CSAHDRVYNEQFF.

This chain links TRBV5-1 with TRBJ2-7; D assignment may be TRBD1 or TRBD2 (5 bases each). The DNA end is a closer match to TRBJ2-5, so the J assignment may be wrong. The CDR3 contains 14 residues. Germline V CDR1 and CDR2: SGHRS, YFSETQ. The CDR3 region is CASSPVGVQETQYF. CDR3 nucleotides: TGCGCCAGCAGCCCGGTGGGGGTTCAAGAGACCCAGTACTTC.

The chain joins TRBV29-1 to TRBJ2-7; the D gene is possibly TRBD2 (5 bases). Trimming removed 4 bases at V and 3 bases at J, with 13 bases between. CDR1 SQVTM and CDR2 ANQGSEA come from the germline V gene. This CDR3 region has 13 residues. CDR3: CSVGGAMDYEQYF. In DNA form, the CDR3 reads TGCAGCGTTGGGGGAGCGATGGACTACGAGCAGTACTTC.

This rearrangement joins TRBV20-1 to TRBJ2-3, with D perhaps matching TRBD1 or TRBD2 (5 bases each). The CDR3 loop spans 13 amino acids. V was cut by 4 bases and J by 6 bases, with 14 bases left in between. Germline CDR1 reads DFQATT; CDR2 reads SNEGSKA (reference sequence). CDR3 nucleotides: TGCAGTGCTAAAAACGGGACCACGGATACGCAGTATTTT. This sequence encodes CSAKNGTTDTQYF.

The gene calls are TRBV3-1 and TRBJ1-5, with no clear D. V was trimmed by 3 bases and J by 3 bases, leaving 6 bases between them. Germline-derived CDR1 and CDR2 are LGHDT and YNNKEL (reference sequence). This CDR3 region has 13 residues. DNA for the CDR3: TGTGCCAGCAGCCAGTCTCTCAATCAGCCCCAGCATTTT. It is translated as CASSQSLNQPQHF.

The V call is TRBV12-3 or TRBV12-4, the J call TRBJ1-5, with TRBD1 as a possible D gene (5 bases). The CDR3 spans 16 residues. Trimming stripped 3 bases from V and 3 bases from J, with 15 bases between. DNA of the CDR3: TGTGCCAGCAGTTTCGAGGCCCGGGACCCCAATCAGCCCCAGCATTTT. It is translated as CASSFEARDPNQPQHF.

The chain joins TRBV7-8 to TRBJ2-7; the match to TRBD1 covers 8 bases. After removal of 2 bases from V and 7 bases from J, the junction contained 7 bases not matched to a gene. Looked up from germline, CDR1 is SGHVS and CDR2 is FQNEAQ. The CDR3 is made up of 14 amino acids. Written as DNA, the CDR3 is TGTGCCAGCAGCTTAACGCAGGGGGCGGATGAGCAGTACTTC. Translating gives CASSLTQGADEQYF.

This chain joins TRBV20-1 and TRBJ2-1; 12 nucleotides align to TRBD2. This CDR3 is 15 amino acids long. Germline V lookup: CDR1 DFQATT, CDR2 SNEGSKA (reference sequence). V shed 6 bases, J shed 5 bases, and the junction held 8 bases outside the gene matches. CDR3 protein: CSAPTSGSFHNEQFF. DNA of the CDR3: TGCAGTGCCCCGACTAGCGGGAGTTTCCACAATGAGCAGTTCTTC.

The V call is TRBV10-3, the J call TRBJ2-3; 7 bases map to TRBD2. The CDR3 loop spans 16 amino acids. After removal of 6 bases from V and 5 bases from J, the junction contained 14 bases not matched to a gene. Germline V gives CDR1 ENHRY, CDR2 SYGVKD. The CDR3 loop is CAIRDGSREVGDTQYF. Written as DNA, the CDR3 is TGTGCCATCAGGGACGGGTCTCGGGAGGTGGGAGATACGCAGTATTTT.

This CDR3 reads CSARGVTAGGLYEQYF. The CDR3 DNA is TGCAGTGCTAGAGGGGTGACAGCGGGAGGCCTATACGAGCAGTACTTC. The rearrangement joins TRBV20-1 to TRBJ2-7, with 9 bases matching TRBD2. CDR3 length: 16 amino acids. Germline CDR1 reads DFQATT; CDR2 reads SNEGSKA (reference sequence). Losses at the gene ends were 1 base for V and 4 bases for J; bases not matched to a gene: 11.

The V call is TRBV6-2 or TRBV6-3, the J call TRBJ2-7; 9 bases align to TRBD1. In germline, CDR1 is MNHEY, CDR2 SVGEGT. Trimming took 4 bases from V and 1 from J; bases not matched to a gene: 8. This CDR3 is built from 16 residues. CDR3 protein: CASSSMGQGMSYEQYF. The CDR3 DNA reads TGTGCCAGCAGTTCAATGGGACAGGGCATGTCCTACGAGCAGTACTTC.